This TCR beta chain was recorded in a study of shared T cell receptors in the human thymus. Here immunoSEQ multiplex PCR was the method, and the copy in TCRdb shows in-frame clones only, minus some. Here the sample spans hundreds of thousands of clones, roughly 86% being singletons. This clone was counted only a few times. Germline CDR1 MNHEY, CDR2 SVGAGI. V gave up 5 bases and J gave up 2 bases, with 12 bases separating them. The CDR3 totals 14 residues. The same sample was also used in a study of human thymus T cells. Turning to that study: Immunologically healthy infants in Finland undergoing congenital heart defect surgery were the donors.

The TCR sequence derives from a boy under two years old with a congenital heart defect. Source material: thymocytes. V is TRBV6-5 and J is TRBJ2-5; possible D gene TRBD1, 5 bases. The DNA for the CDR3 is TGTGCCAGCAGTCCTCGACAGTCTCAAGAGACCCAGTACTTC. Protein product: CASSPRQSQETQYF.